This TCR beta chain was observed in a study of CD8 T cells in ankylosing spondylitis. This clonotype was recorded many times. The antigen remains unidentified. Study-level results: Disease-linked clones proved CD8+ and comparatively uncommon in peripheral blood.

MiXCR, applied by TCRdb to the 5' RACE reads, yields one record per CDR3 protein. The sample has some 71,000 distinct CDR3 sequences, less than 6% seen once. This clonotype was sampled from a male donor with ankylosing spondylitis or in good health (not recorded which). Specimen: blood, either unsorted or a sorted T cell fraction (not recorded which).

The CDR3 DNA reads TGCAGTGCTTCACGGACTAGCGGGCGGGCAGATACGCAGTATTTT. Its translation: CSASRTSGRADTQYF. V gene TRBV20-1 combines with J gene TRBJ2-3; 11 nucleotides align to TRBD2. With V trimmed by 5 bases and J by 4 bases, 8 bases remained unmatched. The CDR3 is 15 residues long. Germline CDR1 is DFQATT and CDR2 is SNEGSKA (reference sequence).